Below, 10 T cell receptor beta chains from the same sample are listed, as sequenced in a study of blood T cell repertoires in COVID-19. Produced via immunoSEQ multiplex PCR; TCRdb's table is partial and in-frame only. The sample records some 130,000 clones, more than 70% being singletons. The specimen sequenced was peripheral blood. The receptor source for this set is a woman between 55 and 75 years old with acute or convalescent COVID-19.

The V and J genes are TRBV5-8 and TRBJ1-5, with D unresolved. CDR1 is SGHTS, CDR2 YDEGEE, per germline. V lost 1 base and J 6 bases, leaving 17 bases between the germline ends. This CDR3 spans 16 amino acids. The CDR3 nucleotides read TGTGCCAGCAGCTTGACCCCTTCGGCGGGCTCTCAGCCCCAGCATTTT. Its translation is CASSLTPSAGSQPQHF.

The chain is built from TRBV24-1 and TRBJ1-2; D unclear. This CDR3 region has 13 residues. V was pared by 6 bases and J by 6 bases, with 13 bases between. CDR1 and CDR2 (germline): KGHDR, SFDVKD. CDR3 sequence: CATSRQAGHGYTF. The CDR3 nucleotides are TGTGCCACCAGTCGCCAGGCAGGCCATGGCTACACCTTC.

As DNA, the CDR3 is TGTGCCAGCAGTTTATTGGCGGGAGTAATCACTGAAGCTTTCTTT. Amino acid sequence: CASSLLAGVITEAFF. The rearrangement joins TRBV28 to TRBJ1-1; D unresolved. Between the trimmed V and J ends, which lost 1 base and 4 bases, there was a span of 13 bases. This CDR3 region has 15 residues. Germline V gene lookup returns CDR1 MDHEN and CDR2 SYDVKM.

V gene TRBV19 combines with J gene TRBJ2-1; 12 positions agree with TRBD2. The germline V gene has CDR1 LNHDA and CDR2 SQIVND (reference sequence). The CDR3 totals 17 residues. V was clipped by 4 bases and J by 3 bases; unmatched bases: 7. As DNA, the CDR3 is TGTGCCAGTAGTAGGGGAACTAGCGGGAGGCTCTACAATGAGCAGTTCTTC. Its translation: CASSRGTSGRLYNEQFF.

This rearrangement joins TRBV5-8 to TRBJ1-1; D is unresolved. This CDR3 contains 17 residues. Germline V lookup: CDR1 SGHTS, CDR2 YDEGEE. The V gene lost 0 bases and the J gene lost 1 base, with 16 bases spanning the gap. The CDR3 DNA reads TGTGCCAGCAGCTTGGCCCAGACCCAACCAGGGAACACTGAAGCTTTCTTT. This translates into CASSLAQTQPGNTEAFF. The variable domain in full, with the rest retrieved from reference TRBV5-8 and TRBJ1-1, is EAGVTQSPTHLIKTRGQQATLRCSPISGHTSVYWYQQALGLGLQFLLWYDEGEERNRGNFPPRFSGRQFPNYSSELNVNALELEDSALYLCASSLAQTQPGNTEAFFGQGTRLTVV.

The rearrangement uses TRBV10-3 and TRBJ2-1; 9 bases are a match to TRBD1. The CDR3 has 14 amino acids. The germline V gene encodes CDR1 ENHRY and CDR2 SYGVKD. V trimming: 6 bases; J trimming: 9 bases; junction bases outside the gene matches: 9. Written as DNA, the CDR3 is TGTGCCATCAGCCGGGACAGGGCAATGTTTGAGCAGTTCTTC. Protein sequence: CAISRDRAMFEQFF.

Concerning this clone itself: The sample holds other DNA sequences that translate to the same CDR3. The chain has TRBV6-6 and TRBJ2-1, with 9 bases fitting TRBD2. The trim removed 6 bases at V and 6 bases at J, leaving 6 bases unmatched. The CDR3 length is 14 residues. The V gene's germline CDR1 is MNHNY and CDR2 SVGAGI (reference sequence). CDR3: CASSPRTSANEQFF. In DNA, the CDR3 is TGTGCCAGCAGCCCACGGACTAGCGCCAATGAGCAGTTCTTC.

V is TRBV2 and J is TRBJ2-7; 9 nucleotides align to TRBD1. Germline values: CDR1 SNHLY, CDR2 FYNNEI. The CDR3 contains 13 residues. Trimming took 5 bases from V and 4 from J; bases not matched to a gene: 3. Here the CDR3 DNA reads TGTGCCAGCAGTCGGACAGGGGATTACGAGCAGTACGTC. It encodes CASSRTGDYEQYV.

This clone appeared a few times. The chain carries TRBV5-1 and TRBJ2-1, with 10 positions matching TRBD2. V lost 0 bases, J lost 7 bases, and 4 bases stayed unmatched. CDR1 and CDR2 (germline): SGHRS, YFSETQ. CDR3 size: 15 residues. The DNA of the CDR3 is TGCGCCAGCAGCTTGGTGGCTAGCGGGGGAAATGAGCAGTTCTTC. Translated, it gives CASSLVASGGNEQFF.

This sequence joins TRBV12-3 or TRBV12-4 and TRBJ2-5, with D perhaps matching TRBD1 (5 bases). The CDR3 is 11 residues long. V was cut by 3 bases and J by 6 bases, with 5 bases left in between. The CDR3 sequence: CASSLGQTQYF. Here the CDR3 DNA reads TGTGCCAGCAGTTTGGGGCAGACCCAGTACTTC.